The sequence of this T cell receptor (beta chain) was determined in a study of breast tumors, draining lymph nodes, adjacent tissues. Broader study findings: Most tumor T cells seemingly derive from lymph node, then expand in tumor. Compared with basal-like, luminal-like tumors shared significantly more repertoire with nontumor tissue.

Axillary draining lymph nodes of breast cancer patients supplied the node samples. This clonotype occurred once. The antigen remains unidentified. The CDR3 spans 13 residues. Germline values: CDR1 SQVTM, CDR2 ANQGSEA. Trimming cost V 4 bases and J 2 bases, with 10 bases left between them. MiXCR, run by TCRdb on the multiplex PCR reads, gives a single entry per CDR3 protein. This table holds 70,000 to 85,000 distinct CDR3 sequences, approximately 19% found once. The chain employs TRBV29-1 and TRBJ2-3; D gene uncertain. The TCR originated in a female donor with breast cancer. Some clones in this sample may be carry-over from other donors' samples. Input material: axillary lymph node tissue. CDR3 residues: CSVVDVYTDTQYF. The CDR3 DNA follows: TGCAGCGTTGTGGACGTCTACACAGATACGCAGTATTTT.